One sample yielded the 24 T cell receptor beta chains listed below, sequenced in a study of shared clonotypes between healthy human individuals. Some clones are missing from TCRdb's copy, which holds only in-frame ones; the method was immunoSEQ multiplex PCR. The data contain a few million clones, 90% to 97% of them singletons. Sequenced: naive CD4+ T cells sorted from blood. Subset noted: CD45RA+ positively selected. The receptors originated from a man between 18 and 35 years old in good health.

The rearrangement links TRBV30 to TRBJ1-4; D remains ambiguous. The length of the CDR3 is 14 residues. V lost 4 bases and J lost 2, with 11 bases in between. Germline values: CDR1 GTSNPN, CDR2 SVGIG (reference sequence). The CDR3 sequence is CAWKTPQTNEKLFF. In nucleotides, the CDR3 is TGTGCCTGGAAGACCCCTCAGACTAATGAAAAACTGTTTTTT.

This clone occurred once. V and J are TRBV10-2 and TRBJ2-3; the match to TRBD2 covers 10 bases. The CDR3 runs to 16 residues. The V gene's germline CDR1 is WSHSY and CDR2 SAAADI. The V gene end was trimmed by 0 bases and the J gene end by 5 bases; junction bases not matched to a gene: 5. The CDR3 here is CASSESTSGFRDTQYF. The CDR3 nucleotides are TGCGCCAGCAGTGAGTCGACTAGCGGGTTTAGAGATACGCAGTATTTT.

The V gene is TRBV5-4, the J gene TRBJ2-3; TRBD1 matches at 8 bases. The V segment lost 3 bases and the J segment 7 bases; nucleotides outside the gene matches: 4. CDR1 and CDR2 from the germline V gene are SGHNT and YYREEE (reference sequence). The CDR3 has 13 amino acids. CDR3 in amino acids: CASSSGGWNTQYF. The CDR3 DNA follows: TGTGCCAGCAGCTCAGGGGGCTGGAATACGCAGTATTTT.

The chain links TRBV9 to TRBJ1-6; D is unresolved. Germline CDR1 SGDLS, CDR2 YYNGEE. This CDR3 spans 13 amino acids. V was trimmed by 2 bases and J by 9 bases, leaving 9 bases between them. As DNA, the CDR3 is TGTGCCAGCAGCGTCCTGGACTTTTCACCCCTCCACTTT. This gives the protein CASSVLDFSPLHF.

V and J are TRBV6-6 and TRBJ2-1; D unclear. CDR1 is MNHNY, CDR2 SVGAGI, per germline (reference sequence). Between the trimmed V and J ends, which lost 2 bases and 7 bases, there was a span of 6 bases. The CDR3 loop spans 12 amino acids. CDR3 nucleotides: TGTGCCAGCAGTTACAGTTTGAATGAGCAGTTCTTC. This translates into CASSYSLNEQFF.

The gene calls are TRBV5-1 and TRBJ1-2; 12 nucleotides agree with TRBD1. Germline lookup yields CDR1 SGHRS and CDR2 YFSETQ. The junction had 7 bases not matched to a gene; V was cut back by 0 bases and J by 7 bases. This CDR3 has 16 residues. As DNA, the CDR3 is TGCGCCAGCAGCTTGGGCGGGACAGGGGGCGATGGTGGCTACACCTTC. Amino acid sequence: CASSLGGTGGDGGYTF. The variable domain in full, with the rest retrieved from reference TRBV5-1 and TRBJ1-2, is KAGVTQTPRYLIKTRGQQVTLSCSPISGHRSVSWYQQTPGQGLQFLFEYFSETQRNKGNFPGRFSGRQFSNSRSEMNVSTLELGDSALYLCASSLGGTGGDGGYTFGSGTRLTVV.

This clone was counted a single time. The genes are TRBV5-6 and TRBJ1-1, with TRBD1 as a possible D gene (6 bases). The CDR3 spans 18 residues. Trimming left V 1 base short and J 0 bases short, with 19 bases between. Germline V gives CDR1 SGHDT, CDR2 YYEEEE. The CDR3 reads CASSLMAGGPLLNTEAFF. CDR3 DNA sequence: TGTGCCAGCAGCTTGATGGCTGGGGGCCCACTCTTGAACACTGAAGCTTTCTTT.

The table lists this clone with a count of one. The genes are TRBV6-9 and TRBJ2-7; 10 bases match TRBD1. The CDR3 length is 14 residues. The V gene's germline CDR1 is MNHGY and CDR2 SVAAGI. Trimming took 5 bases from V and 7 from J; bases not matched to a gene: 8. CDR3 sequence (DNA): TGTGCCAGCAGTAGGGCAGGGACAGGGGAGGAGCAGTACTTC. Translation: CASSRAGTGEEQYF.

There are a few counts of this clone. The V gene is TRBV19, the J gene TRBJ2-2; 11 bases fit TRBD1. Trimming at V came to 4 bases and at J to 3 bases, leaving 1 base not matched to a gene. Per germline, CDR1 LNHDA and CDR2 SQIVND (reference sequence). The CDR3 sequence is 15 residues long. The CDR3 DNA sequence: TGTGCCAGTAGTAAGGGACAGGGGGACACCGGGGAGCTGTTTTTT. Encoded protein: CASSKGQGDTGELFF.

This clone was found once. The rearrangement links TRBV9 to TRBJ2-1, with 9 bases lining up with TRBD2. Germline V gene data show CDR1 as SGDLS and CDR2 as YYNGEE. V shed 0 bases, J shed 6 bases, and the junction held 10 bases outside the gene matches. The CDR3 runs 17 residues. CDR3 DNA: TGTGCCAGCAGCGTAGTCGGGCGGGAGGGCCAGGGCAATGAGCAGTTCTTC. Translation gives CASSVVGREGQGNEQFF.

The V and J genes are TRBV18 and TRBJ2-3, with a weak D call TRBD1 (8 bases). The ends were cut back, 4 bases at V and 2 bases at J, with 16 bases in the middle. The CDR3 runs to 16 residues. The V gene's germline CDR1 is KGHSH and CDR2 LQKENI. The CDR3 protein is CASSRGQGGSTDTQYF. CDR3 sequence (DNA): TGTGCCAGCTCACGCGGACAGGGAGGGTCCACAGATACGCAGTATTTT.

The rearrangement uses TRBV6-5 and TRBJ1-1, with D tentatively TRBD1 (5 bases). The V end was cut by 6 bases, the J end by 7 bases, with 21 bases between. The CDR3 is made up of 15 amino acids. Germline values: CDR1 MNHEY, CDR2 SVGAGI. CDR3 protein: CASSDNSGRNGEAFF. The CDR3 nucleotides read TGTGCCAGCAGCGACAATTCGGGACGGAACGGTGAAGCTTTCTTT.

This sequence joins TRBV6-1 and TRBJ1-6, with D possibly being TRBD1 (5 bases). Trimming stripped 1 base from V and 5 bases from J, with 9 bases between. CDR3 length equals 15 residues. Germline V gives CDR1 MNHNS, CDR2 SASEGT. The CDR3 coding sequence is TGTGCCAGCAGTGAAGGAGGGGCGAATAATTCACCCCTCCACTTT. Encoded protein: CASSEGGANNSPLHF.

This clone appeared once. In the same sample, other DNA sequences code for this CDR3. The chain combines TRBV7-9 with TRBJ2-3, with D perhaps TRBD1 (5 bases). The germline V and J ends were trimmed by 1 base and 0 bases, with 8 bases remaining between them. CDR3 length: 15 residues. CDR1 and CDR2 (germline): SEHNR, FQNEAQ (reference sequence). DNA of the CDR3: TGTGCCAGCAGCTTAGGTACAGGTAGCACAGATACGCAGTATTTT. Protein: CASSLGTGSTDTQYF. Drawing the rest from reference TRBV7-9 and TRBJ2-3, the complete variable domain is DTGVSQNPRHKITKRGQNVTFRCDPISEHNRLYWYRQTLGQGPEFLTYFQNEAQLEKSRLLSDRFSAERPKGSFSTLEIQRTEQGDSAMYLCASSLGTGSTDTQYFGPGTRLTVL.

The table lists this clone with a count of one. V is TRBV5-1 and J is TRBJ2-4, with TRBD2 matching 8 bases. This CDR3 has 15 amino acids. Germline trimming cut 0 bases from V and 8 bases from J; bases unmatched to any gene: 7. Germline V lookup: CDR1 SGHRS, CDR2 YFSETQ. The DNA of the CDR3 is TGCGCCAGCAGCTTGGGCAGCGGGAGTGTGGACATTCAGTACTTC. Translating gives CASSLGSGSVDIQYF.

This sequence joins TRBV28 and TRBJ1-2, with D perhaps TRBD1 (5 bases). The germline CDR1 and CDR2 sequences are MDHEN and SYDVKM. This CDR3 has 12 amino acids. Trimming removed 5 bases at V and 7 bases at J, with 11 bases between. Here the CDR3 reads CASSARASGYTF. As DNA, the CDR3 is TGTGCCAGCAGTGCCAGGGCCTCTGGCTACACCTTC.

This clone appeared once. The rearrangement links TRBV7-2 to TRBJ2-1; D ambiguous. This CDR3 spans 16 amino acids. Germline CDR1 is SGHTA and CDR2 is FQGNSA. V was shortened by 1 base and J by 6 bases, with 16 bases between the two germline ends. DNA for the CDR3: TGTGCCAGCAGCTTAGTGTACTCGGATTTCCCCAATGAGCAGTTCTTC. It specifies CASSLVYSDFPNEQFF.

The V and J genes are TRBV6-5 and TRBJ2-3; no clear D gene. Trimming removed 2 bases at V and 2 bases at J, with 8 bases between. The CDR3 consists of 14 residues. Germline assignment: CDR1 MNHEY and CDR2 SVGAGI. CDR3 sequence: CASSYRAATDTQYF. The CDR3 DNA is TGTGCCAGCAGTTACAGGGCAGCCACAGATACGCAGTATTTT.

The chain has TRBV19 and TRBJ1-6; the D is unclear. The germline V and J ends were trimmed by 5 bases and 3 bases, with 8 bases remaining between them. Germline V lookup: CDR1 LNHDA, CDR2 SQIVND (reference sequence). This CDR3 comprises 14 residues. This chain's CDR3 is CASSARDYNSPLHF. CDR3 nucleotide sequence: TGTGCCAGTAGTGCCCGTGACTATAATTCACCCCTCCACTTT.

In regard to this clone: At one boundary the junction diverges from the germline segment, which might be a read error. The chain couples TRBV7-7 to TRBJ2-7; D may be TRBD1 (6 bases). CDR1 and CDR2 (germline): SSHAT, FNYEAQ (reference sequence). The CDR3 covers 16 residues. In nucleotides, the CDR3 is TGTGCTAGCAGCTTATGCCGTTGGGGGCGGTTCTACGAGCAGTACTTC. It codes for CASSLCRWGRFYEQYF.

The V and J genes are TRBV5-6 and TRBJ2-5; no clear D gene. The length of the CDR3 is 15 residues. V lost 1 base and J 2 bases, leaving 12 bases between the germline ends. In germline, CDR1 is SGHDT, CDR2 YYEEEE. The CDR3 spells CASSLRVLGQETQYF. The CDR3 nucleotides read TGTGCCAGCAGCTTGAGGGTCCTAGGGCAAGAGACCCAGTACTTC. Variable domain in full (rest from reference TRBV5-6 and TRBJ2-5): DAGVTQSPTHLIKTRGQQVTLRCSPKSGHDTVSWYQQALGQGPQFIFQYYEEEERQRGNFPDRFSGHQFPNYSSELNVNALLLGDSALYLCASSLRVLGQETQYFGPGTRLLVL.

CDR3 nucleotide sequence: TGCAGCGCTCGAGTGGAAGTAACTGGCTACACCTTC. Its protein is CSARVEVTGYTF. The J gene is TRBJ1-2, the V gene TRBV29-1; D gene ambiguous. Trimming removed 7 bases at V and 7 bases at J, with 16 bases between. The CDR3 extends over 12 amino acids. Germline loops: CDR1 SQVTM, CDR2 ANQGSEA.

V and J are TRBV4-1 and TRBJ2-5; 7 positions match TRBD1. Germline V CDR1 and CDR2: MGHRA, YSYEKL. CDR3 length: 14 residues. The trim removed 2 bases at V and 4 bases at J, leaving 4 bases unmatched. The CDR3, as DNA: TGCGCCAGCAGCCAATCAGAGGGGGCAGAGACCCAGTACTTC. Protein product: CASSQSEGAETQYF.

In the case of this clone: Other DNA sequences in this sample translate to the same CDR3. This chain connects TRBV7-9 to TRBJ1-1, with D unclear. Germline CDR1 SEHNR, CDR2 FQNEAQ (reference sequence). V was pared by 5 bases and J by 7 bases, with 11 bases between. CDR3 size: 12 residues. CDR3 amino acids: CASSPRRNEAFF. CDR3 nucleotide sequence: TGTGCCAGCAGCCCAAGGAGAAATGAAGCTTTCTTT.